These 13 T cell receptor beta chains were sequenced from one sample in a study of T-cell reconstitution after alpha-beta-depleted transplantation in children. For TCRbeta, the library was prepared with unique molecular identifiers. TCRdb ran MiXCR on the PCR reads and lists one entry per CDR3 protein. Among about 610,000 distinct CDR3 sequences listed, more than 9% were seen once. Source: PBMCs from the stem cell graft donor, taken from the stem cell graft. These receptors all come from a human donor who donated a stem cell graft to a child with acute myeloid leukemia.

The chain is built from TRBV5-1 and TRBJ2-2; D gene ambiguous. In germline, CDR1 is SGHRS, CDR2 YFSETQ. The CDR3 sequence is 14 residues long. Trimming pared 2 bases from V and 4 bases from J, leaving 9 bases between. CDR3 in amino acids: CASSFVGSTGELFF. In DNA form, the CDR3 reads TGCGCCAGCAGCTTTGTGGGATCCACCGGGGAGCTGTTTTTT.

Only a few counts were recorded for this clonotype. This sequence joins TRBV14 and TRBJ1-1; D ambiguous. The length of the CDR3 is 18 residues. CDR1 and CDR2 (germline): SGHDN, FVKESK. Trimming stripped 1 base from V and 3 bases from J, with 21 bases between. CDR3 in DNA: TGTGCCAGCAGCCAAGTTTTAATGGGTGGATTTAGTTACACTGAAGCTTTCTTT. As protein: CASSQVLMGGFSYTEAFF.

This rearrangement joins TRBV13 to TRBJ1-2; weak D call: TRBD1 (6 bases). In germline, CDR1 is PRHDT, CDR2 FYEKMQ (reference sequence). This CDR3 has 15 amino acids. V shed 5 bases and J shed 4 bases, with 17 bases lying between them. The CDR3 loop reads CASSPGRQGSYGYTF. CDR3 DNA: TGTGCCAGCAGCCCAGGGAGGCAGGGGAGCTATGGCTACACCTTC.

This rearrangement joins TRBV6-5 to TRBJ1-6; 11 bases map to TRBD1. This CDR3 has 15 amino acids. Germline V lookup: CDR1 MNHEY, CDR2 SVGAGI. The trim removed 8 bases at V and 10 bases at J, leaving 10 bases unmatched. As DNA, the CDR3 is TGTGCCAGCGTTTGGACAGGGGGCGCGGGGTCACCCCTCCACTTT. Protein sequence: CASVWTGGAGSPLHF.

This chain connects TRBV6-5 to TRBJ2-6; tentative D call: TRBD1 (5 bases). CDR1 and CDR2 (germline): MNHEY, SVGAGI. The CDR3 runs to 16 residues. V lost 0 bases and J lost 0, with 6 bases in between. The CDR3 region is CASSYSQGSGANVLTF. Here the CDR3 DNA reads TGTGCCAGCAGTTACTCGCAGGGCTCTGGGGCCAACGTCCTGACTTTC.

The rearrangement links TRBV7-2 to TRBJ2-1; the match to TRBD2 covers 9 bases. The CDR3 is 14 amino acids. Germline values: CDR1 SGHTA, CDR2 FQGNSA. Trimming took 2 bases from V and 9 from J; bases not matched to a gene: 5. DNA for the CDR3: TGTGCCAGCAGCTTAAGCGGGAGGACGGGTGAGCAGTTCTTC. Protein product: CASSLSGRTGEQFF.

This sequence joins TRBV6-2 or TRBV6-3 and TRBJ1-2; 7 bases are shared with TRBD1. Trimming removed 6 bases from V and 8 bases from J; junction bases left unmatched: 9. Germline CDR1 and CDR2: MNHEY and SVGEGT. This CDR3 is 13 amino acids long. CDR3 amino acids: CASRPTGEGGYTF. The DNA of the CDR3 is TGTGCCAGCAGACCAACAGGGGAGGGCGGCTACACCTTC.

The table lists this clonotype with many counts. The rearrangement uses TRBV7-9 and TRBJ2-7; possibly TRBD1 for D (5 bases). V was shortened by 5 bases and J by 5 bases, with 13 bases between the two germline ends. From germline, CDR1 is SEHNR and CDR2 FQNEAQ (reference sequence). This CDR3 spans 13 amino acids. In nucleotides, the CDR3 is TGTGCCAGCAGCCCAGGATTAGGGGACGAGCAGTACTTC. Translating gives CASSPGLGDEQYF. The variable domain in full, completed from reference TRBV7-9 and TRBJ2-7, reads DTGVSQNPRHKITKRGQNVTFRCDPISEHNRLYWYRQTLGQGPEFLTYFQNEAQLEKSRLLSDRFSAERPKGSFSTLEIQRTEQGDSAMYLCASSPGLGDEQYFGPGTRLTVT.

This clonotype was recorded at least ten times. This chain joins TRBV6-5 and TRBJ2-3; D gene unclear. This CDR3 region has 15 residues. Trimming cost V 0 bases and J 6 bases, with 13 bases left between them. CDR1 and CDR2 (germline): MNHEY, SVGAGI. CDR3 amino acids: CASSYSGISPDTQYF. CDR3 DNA sequence: TGTGCCAGCAGTTACTCAGGGATCTCCCCGGATACGCAGTATTTT.

This clonotype was observed many times. V usage is TRBV7-8 and J usage is TRBJ2-1, with 9 bases lining up with TRBD2. CDR3 size: 16 residues. From germline, CDR1 is SGHVS and CDR2 FQNEAQ. V trimming: 2 bases; J trimming: 2 bases; junction bases outside the gene matches: 4. CDR3 bases: TGTGCCAGCAGCTTATTAGCGGGAGCAACCTACAATGAGCAGTTCTTC. It translates to CASSLLAGATYNEQFF.

The table lists this clonotype with many counts. The J gene is TRBJ1-4, the V gene TRBV6-1; a possible D gene is TRBD1 (5 bases). Trimming cost V 4 bases and J 8 bases, with 17 bases left between them. The CDR3 contains 15 residues. The germline V gene encodes CDR1 MNHNS and CDR2 SASEGT. CDR3 sequence reads: CASSVTGVAEEKLFF. The CDR3 bases are TGTGCCAGCAGTGTTACAGGAGTCGCCGAGGAAAAACTGTTTTTT.

The rearrangement links TRBV7-2 to TRBJ2-3; a weak D match, TRBD2 (5 bases). The germline V gene encodes CDR1 SGHTA and CDR2 FQGNSA. This CDR3 contains 17 residues. Trimming shortened V by 8 bases and J by 0 bases, and 21 bases separated the two germline ends. The CDR3 protein is CASFTKLSGSSTDTQYF. CDR3 coding DNA: TGTGCCAGCTTTACGAAACTAAGCGGATCTAGCACAGATACGCAGTATTTT.

V gene TRBV6-5 combines with J gene TRBJ2-3; TRBD2 agrees at 10 bases. Germline CDR1 is MNHEY and CDR2 is SVGAGI. With 1 base clipped from V and 2 bases from J, the junction kept 3 bases outside the gene matches. The CDR3 is 16 amino acids. The CDR3 spells CASSYFGLADTDTQYF. The CDR3 DNA sequence: TGTGCCAGCAGTTACTTCGGACTAGCGGACACAGATACGCAGTATTTT.